This T cell receptor beta chain was profiled in a study of T-cell reconstitution after alpha-beta-depleted transplantation in children. The CDR3 has 14 amino acids. From germline, CDR1 is SQVTM and CDR2 ANQGSEA. Trimming left V 6 bases short and J 4 bases short, with 16 bases between. Study conclusions and caveats: At around two months after transplant, the alpha-beta T cells were reportedly derived from several hundred expanded clones that came from non-depleted graft cells. T-cell numbers and diversity, one year after transplant, stemmed largely from T cells that were newly produced. Recipient T cells and thymic progenitors that survived gave rise to the high TCRbeta diversity observed at day 60 in some patients.

Unique molecular identifiers were incorporated into the prepared TCRbeta library. TCRdb reprocessed the PCR reads via MiXCR and lists one record per CDR3 protein. The top ten clones hold 29% of a sample with hundreds of thousands of distinct CDR3 sequences, 16% of them seen once. This clonotype was observed a handful of times. Its antigen is as yet unknown. Material: PBMCs, mostly from graft donor cells, obtained 360 days after TCRalphabeta/CD19-depleted stem cell transplant. V is TRBV29-1 and J is TRBJ1-5; D not certain. The TCR was taken from a boy under three years old who had a stem cell transplant for Wiskott-Aldrich syndrome, so the T cells may come from the graft donor. CDR3 sequence: CSVLTTGFNQPQHF. The DNA of the CDR3 is TGCAGCGTCCTTACGACGGGGTTTAATCAGCCCCAGCATTTT.